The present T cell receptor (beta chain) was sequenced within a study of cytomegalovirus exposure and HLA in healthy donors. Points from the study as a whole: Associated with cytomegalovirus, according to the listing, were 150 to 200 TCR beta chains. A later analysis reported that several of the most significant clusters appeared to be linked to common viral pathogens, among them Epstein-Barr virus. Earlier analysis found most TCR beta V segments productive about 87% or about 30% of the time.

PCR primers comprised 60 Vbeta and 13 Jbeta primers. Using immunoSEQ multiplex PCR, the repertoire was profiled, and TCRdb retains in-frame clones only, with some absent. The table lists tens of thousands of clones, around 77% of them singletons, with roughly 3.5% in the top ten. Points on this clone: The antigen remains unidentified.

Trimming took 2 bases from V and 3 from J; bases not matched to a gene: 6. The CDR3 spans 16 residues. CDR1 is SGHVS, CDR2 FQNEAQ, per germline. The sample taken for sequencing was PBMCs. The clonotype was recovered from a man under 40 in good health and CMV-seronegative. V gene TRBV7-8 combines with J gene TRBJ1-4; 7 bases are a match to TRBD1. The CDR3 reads CASSLSGGLANEKLFF. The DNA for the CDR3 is TGTGCCAGCAGCTTATCAGGGGGTTTAGCTAATGAAAAACTGTTTTTT.